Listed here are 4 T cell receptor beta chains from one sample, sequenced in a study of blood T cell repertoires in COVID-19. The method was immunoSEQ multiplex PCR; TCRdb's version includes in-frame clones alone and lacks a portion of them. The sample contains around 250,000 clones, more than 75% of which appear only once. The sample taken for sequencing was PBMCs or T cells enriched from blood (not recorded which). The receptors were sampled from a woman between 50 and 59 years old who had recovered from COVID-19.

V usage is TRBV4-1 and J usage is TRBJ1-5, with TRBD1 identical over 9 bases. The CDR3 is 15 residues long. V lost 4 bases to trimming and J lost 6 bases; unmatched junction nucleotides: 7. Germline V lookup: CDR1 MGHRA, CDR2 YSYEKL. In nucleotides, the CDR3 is TGCGCCAGCAGCCCTCGACAGGGGGGATTTCAGCCCCAGCATTTT. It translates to CASSPRQGGFQPQHF.

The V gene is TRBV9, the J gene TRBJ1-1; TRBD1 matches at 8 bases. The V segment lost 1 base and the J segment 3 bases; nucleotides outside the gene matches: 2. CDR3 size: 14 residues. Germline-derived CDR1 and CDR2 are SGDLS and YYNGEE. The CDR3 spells CASSVTGGHTEAFF. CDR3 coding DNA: TGTGCCAGCAGCGTAACAGGGGGGCACACTGAAGCTTTCTTT.

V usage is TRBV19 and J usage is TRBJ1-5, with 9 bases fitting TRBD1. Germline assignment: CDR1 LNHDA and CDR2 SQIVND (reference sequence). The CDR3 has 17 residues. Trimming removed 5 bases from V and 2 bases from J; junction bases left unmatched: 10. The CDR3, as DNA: TGTGCCAGTAGTTGGATAACAGGGGGCGTCGGCAATCAGCCCCAGCATTTT. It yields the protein CASSWITGGVGNQPQHF.

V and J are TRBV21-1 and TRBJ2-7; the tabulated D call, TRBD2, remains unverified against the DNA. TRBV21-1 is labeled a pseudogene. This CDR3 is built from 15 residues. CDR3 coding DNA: TGTGCCAGCAGCAAAGGACGACTGAGCTCCTACGAGCAGTACTTC. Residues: CASSKGRLSSYEQYF.